This T cell receptor (beta chain) appears in the sequencing data of a study of CD4 and CD8 cells across lung adenocarcinoma regions (dated by TCRdb to about 2018). With regard to the full study: Intratumor heterogeneity of the T cell receptor repertoire was examined by comparing tumor centers with tumor margins.

Library preparation employed PCR. Reads for this sample came from a HiSeq X Ten. The public sequencing data were trimmed at Q25 with fastp and processed into clonotypes with MiXCR by TCRdb, which kept only in-frame beta chains. Identical CDR3 protein sequences are pooled into one entry, listed with their most common genes and DNA. This sample has 16,000 or so distinct CDR3 sequences in its table, and approximately 50% of those were observed once. The ten most abundant clones make up around a third of the sample. Regarding this clonotype: It has no known antigen specificity. One end of the junction varies from germline; a read error may be responsible.

The donors were patients who had localized lung adenocarcinoma, which is a subtype of non-small cell lung cancer. These samples came from the centers of localized lung adenocarcinomas. CD8+ T cells from tumor tissue were profiled separately from CD4+ T cells for TCR repertoire analysis. The CDR3 has 14 amino acids, counting the end cysteine and phenylalanine. Only the CDR3 region is kept as DNA, spanning 42 bases read in frame from base 1. CDR1 WNHNN and CDR2 SYGVQD were looked up in the germline V gene (reference sequence). The chain links TRBV10-1 with TRBJ2-4; the D call is possibly TRBD1 or TRBD2, each sharing 5 bases. The source material was CD8+ T cells from the center of a lung tumor. Sample cell subset or site, as interpreted from the label and publication: tumor center region. The receptor was derived from a female donor with lung adenocarcinoma. The CD4 and CD8 labels of this study may be unreliable. This receptor carries the CDR3 CGSTGLSAKNTQYF. The DNA sequence is given as TGCGGCAGCACGGGGCTGAGTGCCAAAAACACTCAGTACTTC.